This T cell receptor (beta chain) was profiled in a study of spatial heterogeneity in lung cancer. Study outcomes and limitations: The number of expanded tumor alpha and beta chains correlated with mutation number.

Via MiXCR, TCRdb re-called the 5' RACE reads, giving one row per CDR3 protein. The profile shows about 18,000 distinct CDR3 sequences, more than 6.5% of them singletons. This clonotype has only a few counts. The antigen is unknown. The time point was: sample taken at primary tumor resection. With 4 bases removed from V and 6 bases from J, the gap between germline ends came to 20 bases. This CDR3 contains 15 residues. Germline V gene lookup returns CDR1 SGHRS and CDR2 YFSETQ. The chain links TRBV5-1 to TRBJ2-7; no clear D. This TCR came from a male donor with early-stage non-small cell lung cancer. Source: lung tumor tissue, taken at surgery. The CDR3 spells CASSLWYNMAREQYF. The CDR3 DNA follows: TGCGCCAGCAGCCTTTGGTATAACATGGCTCGCGAGCAGTACTTC.